What follows are 21 T cell receptor beta chains derived from one specimen sequenced in a study of blood T cell repertoires in COVID-19. Clones were sequenced by immunoSEQ multiplex PCR, and TCRdb holds only the in-frame ones, with some missing. The table lists 150,000 to 200,000 clones, roughly 85% of them singletons. Input material: peripheral blood. The receptors were gathered from a man in his 60s with active or convalescent COVID-19.

V gene TRBV4-1 combines with J gene TRBJ2-2; the match to TRBD1 covers 7 bases. The CDR3 covers 16 residues. V dropped 2 bases and J dropped 3; count of bases not matched to a gene: 6. Germline CDR1 is MGHRA and CDR2 is YSYEKL. The CDR3 here is CASSQLGTAYTGELFF. CDR3 nucleotides: TGCGCCAGCAGCCAATTGGGGACAGCCTACACCGGGGAGCTGTTTTTT.

The rearrangement joins TRBV18 to TRBJ2-1, with D maybe TRBD2 (7 bases). This CDR3 comprises 16 residues. Between the trimmed V and J ends, which lost 3 bases and 4 bases, there was a span of 16 bases. Germline V CDR1 and CDR2: KGHSH, LQKENI. The CDR3 sequence is CASSPPSRGGYNEQFF. CDR3 DNA: TGTGCCAGCTCACCGCCCTCGAGGGGGGGGTACAATGAGCAGTTCTTC.

This chain links TRBV2 with TRBJ1-2; D may be TRBD1 (6 bases). The ends were cut back, 4 bases at V and 6 bases at J, with 15 bases in the middle. The CDR3 is 14 residues long. Germline V gene lookup returns CDR1 SNHLY and CDR2 FYNNEI. CDR3 amino acids: CASSARGGADGYTF. CDR3 sequence (DNA): TGTGCCAGCAGTGCGAGGGGGGGCGCAGATGGCTACACCTTC. Full variable domain (remainder filled in from reference TRBV2 and TRBJ1-2): EPEVTQTPSHQVTQMGQEVILRCVPISNHLYFYWYRQILGQKVEFLVSFYNNEISEKSEIFDDQFSVERPDGSNFTLKIRSTKLEDSAMYFCASSARGGADGYTFGSGTRLTVV.

The chain uses TRBV5-5 and TRBJ2-7; 9 bases agree with TRBD1. After removal of 5 bases from V and 2 bases from J, the junction contained 8 bases not matched to a gene. Germline values: CDR1 SGHKS, CDR2 YYEKEE (reference sequence). The length of the CDR3 is 15 residues. The CDR3 here is CASRRTGVVPYEQYF. CDR3 nucleotide sequence: TGTGCCAGCAGGCGGACAGGGGTTGTTCCCTACGAGCAGTACTTC.

This rearrangement joins TRBV25-1 to TRBJ2-1; 14 positions match TRBD2. Trimming at V came to 1 base and at J to 8 bases, leaving 4 bases not matched to a gene. The CDR3 loop spans 16 amino acids. Germline CDR1 MGHDK, CDR2 SYGVNS. The CDR3 nucleotides read TGTGCCAGCAGTGAATCCGGACTAGCGGGGGGTTATGAGCAGTTCTTC. This encodes CASSESGLAGGYEQFF.

This clone occurred once. The chain is built from TRBV2 and TRBJ1-1, with a weak D call TRBD1 (6 bases). Germline CDR1 reads SNHLY; CDR2 reads FYNNEI. Trimming cost V 8 bases and J 5 bases, with 15 bases left between them. CDR3 length: 13 amino acids. The DNA of the CDR3 is TGTGCCAGCCGGCCACAGGGCTGGACTGAAGCTTTCTTT. Protein sequence: CASRPQGWTEAFF.

The chain carries TRBV3-1 (or the pseudogene TRBV3-2) and TRBJ1-1, with TRBD1 identical over 10 bases. This CDR3 comprises 14 residues. J lost 10 bases, V lost 0 bases, and 5 bases had no gene match. The germline V gene encodes CDR1 LGHDT and CDR2 YNNKEL (reference sequence). For the CDR3, the DNA is TGTGCCAGCAGCCAAGATTGGGACAGGGGAGGAGCTTTCTTT. Residues: CASSQDWDRGGAFF.

This clone was counted a single time. The chain has TRBV5-1 and TRBJ2-3, with 12 bases that match TRBD2. Germline lookup yields CDR1 SGHRS and CDR2 YFSETQ. V gave up 0 bases and J gave up 6 bases; unmatched junction bases: 11. The CDR3 runs to 18 residues. CDR3 nucleotides: TGCGCCAGCAGCTTGGAGACTAGCGGGGGCCGAGGGTGGGATACGCAGTATTTT. Translated, it gives CASSLETSGGRGWDTQYF.

This chain links TRBV5-1 with TRBJ2-1; TRBD2 agrees at 10 bases. The germline V gene has CDR1 SGHRS and CDR2 YFSETQ. The CDR3 is 16 residues long. V was clipped by 0 bases and J by 7 bases; unmatched bases: 7. The DNA for the CDR3 is TGCGCCAGCAGCTTGGTGGGGACTAGCGTGAGGAATGAGCAGTTCTTC. The encoded protein is CASSLVGTSVRNEQFF.

The rearrangement uses TRBV5-6 and TRBJ1-4; D is unclear. CDR3 size: 10 residues. Per the germline V gene, CDR1 is SGHDT and CDR2 is YYEEEE. V lost 8 bases and J lost 6, with 5 bases in between. The CDR3: CASPDEKLFF. The CDR3, as DNA: TGTGCCAGTCCGGATGAAAAACTGTTTTTT. The full variable domain, with the rest looked up from reference TRBV5-6 and TRBJ1-4, is DAGVTQSPTHLIKTRGQQVTLRCSPKSGHDTVSWYQQALGQGPQFIFQYYEEEERQRGNFPDRFSGHQFPNYSSELNVNALLLGDSALYLCASPDEKLFFGSGTQLSVL.

J is TRBJ2-7 and V is TRBV29-1; D uncertain. Germline lookup yields CDR1 SQVTM and CDR2 ANQGSEA. V shed 4 bases and J shed 4 bases, with 8 bases lying between them. This CDR3 contains 11 residues. CDR3 amino acids: CSVVPGYEQYF. Written as DNA, the CDR3 is TGCAGCGTTGTCCCCGGGTACGAGCAGTACTTC.

The chain is built from TRBV6-5 and TRBJ1-2; TRBD1 matches at 8 bases. CDR3 size: 13 residues. Germline-derived CDR1 and CDR2 are MNHEY and SVGAGI. The V segment lost 2 bases and the J segment 6 bases; nucleotides outside the gene matches: 2. CDR3: CASSYDRGHGYTF. CDR3 in DNA: TGTGCCAGCAGTTACGACAGGGGACATGGCTACACCTTC.

The chain uses TRBV10-3 and TRBJ2-1; 10 bases agree with TRBD1. CDR1 is ENHRY, CDR2 SYGVKD, per germline. The ends lost 8 bases at V and 6 bases at J; junction bases unmatched: 10. This CDR3 is built from 15 residues. The DNA of the CDR3 is TGTGCCATCTCGGTGGGGGGGACAGGGGCCAATGAGCAGTTCTTC. As protein: CAISVGGTGANEQFF.

The CDR3 DNA reads TGTGCCAGCAGCCAAGATCTATCAGGCCTTAACTATGGCTACACCTTC. Protein product: CASSQDLSGLNYGYTF. The chain employs TRBV4-2 and TRBJ1-2, with D unresolved. The CDR3 contains 16 residues. CDR1 is LGHNA and CDR2 is YNFKEQ in the germline V gene. Trimming pared 0 bases from V and 1 base from J, leaving 12 bases between.

This clone was detected a few times. This chain joins TRBV7-9 and TRBJ1-6; 8 bases are shared with TRBD1. J gave up 7 bases and V 5 bases, and 4 bases lay outside the gene matches. This CDR3 spans 14 amino acids. Germline CDR1 is SEHNR and CDR2 is FQNEAQ (reference sequence). The CDR3 nucleotides read TGTGCCAGCAGCCAGGGACAGGACAATTCACCCCTCCACTTT. It codes for CASSQGQDNSPLHF.

The chain employs TRBV28 and TRBJ1-4, with D unresolved. Between the trimmed V and J ends, which lost 6 bases and 8 bases, there was a span of 10 bases. This CDR3 contains 12 residues. Per germline, CDR1 MDHEN and CDR2 SYDVKM. For the CDR3, the DNA is TGTGCCAGCAGCGAAGTGCGGGAAAAACTGTTTTTT. This gives the protein CASSEVREKLFF. The full variable domain, rest sourced from reference TRBV28 and TRBJ1-4, is DVKVTQSSRYLVKRTGEKVFLECVQDMDHENMFWYRQDPGLGLRLIYFSYDVKMKEKGDIPEGYSVSREKKERFSLILESASTNQTSMYLCASSEVREKLFFGSGTQLSVL.

This clone was counted a single time. This chain links TRBV3-1 (or the pseudogene TRBV3-2) with TRBJ1-1; the match to TRBD1 covers 8 bases. CDR3 length: 15 residues. J lost 3 bases, V lost 5 bases, and 8 bases had no gene match. Germline-derived CDR1 and CDR2 are LGHDT and YNNKEL (reference sequence). The CDR3 DNA is TGTGCCAGCAGCGCCCGGACAGGGAGGGACACTGAAGCTTTCTTT. Protein sequence: CASSARTGRDTEAFF.

The rearrangement joins TRBV5-1 to TRBJ2-3, with 8 bases aligning to TRBD1. The CDR3 has 14 residues. Germline trimming cut 4 bases from V and 7 bases from J; bases unmatched to any gene: 8. Germline V gives CDR1 SGHRS, CDR2 YFSETQ. The CDR3 DNA follows: TGCGCCAGCAGCCCCGGACAGGGTTGGAATACGCAGTATTTT. Its translation: CASSPGQGWNTQYF.

V is TRBV6-5 and J is TRBJ2-5; D might be TRBD1 (5 bases). This CDR3 comprises 14 residues. The germline CDR1 and CDR2 sequences are MNHEY and SVGAGI. The V end lost 6 bases, the J end lost 1 base, and 12 bases lay between the germline ends. The CDR3 sequence is CASRGPVPQETQYF. The DNA for the CDR3 is TGTGCCAGCAGGGGGCCCGTACCCCAAGAGACCCAGTACTTC.

A few counts support this clone. The rearrangement links TRBV7-9 to TRBJ2-1, with D tentatively TRBD1 (6 bases). Between the trimmed V and J ends, which lost 5 bases and 8 bases, there was a span of 22 bases. The CDR3 length is 16 residues. Per germline, CDR1 SEHNR and CDR2 FQNEAQ (reference sequence). CDR3 loop: CASSPNRVSYGDEQFF. For the CDR3, the DNA is TGTGCCAGCAGCCCAAACAGGGTTAGCTACGGGGATGAGCAGTTCTTC.

This chain uses TRBV15 with TRBJ1-6; no clear D. CDR3 length: 15 residues. The ends were cut back, 0 bases at V and 5 bases at J, with 8 bases in the middle. Germline V lookup: CDR1 LNHNV, CDR2 YYDKDF (reference sequence). In DNA form, the CDR3 reads TGTGCCACCAGCAGAGATAGAGCTAATAATTCACCCCTCCACTTT. As protein: CATSRDRANNSPLHF.